One sample yielded the 17 T cell receptor beta chains listed below, sequenced in a study of OX40 agonist ivuxolimab in advanced cancers. The table came from immunoSEQ multiplex PCR; TCRdb's copy has only in-frame clones and leaves some out. This table has about 81,000 clones, 85% to 95% appearing once. The specimen comprised CD4+ or CD8+ T cells sorted from blood, sampled in a trial of the OX40 agonist ivuxolimab. These TCRs come from an adult with an advanced solid tumor such as melanoma, head and neck, liver or kidney cancer.

V usage is TRBV27 and J usage is TRBJ1-2, with 7 bases aligning to TRBD1. The germline V gene has CDR1 MNHEY and CDR2 SMNVEV (reference sequence). The CDR3 has 15 amino acids. Unmatched junction bases numbered 6, after V lost 5 bases and J lost 0 bases. The CDR3 reads CASSPWDSPNYGYTF. CDR3 bases: TGTGCCAGCAGTCCCTGGGACAGTCCTAACTATGGCTACACCTTC.

This sequence joins TRBV5-1 and TRBJ2-7, with D possibly TRBD1 on 6 matching bases. Germline CDR1 SGHRS, CDR2 YFSETQ. V was cut by 2 bases and J by 5 bases, with 17 bases left in between. This CDR3 is built from 15 residues. CDR3 residues: CASSFRGHRNHEQYF. As DNA, the CDR3 is TGCGCCAGCAGCTTCAGGGGACACAGAAACCACGAGCAGTACTTC.

This clone occurred once. The rearrangement links TRBV4-2 to TRBJ2-7, with 7 bases aligning to TRBD1. Germline CDR1 is LGHNA and CDR2 is YNFKEQ. With 4 bases clipped from V and 3 bases from J, the junction kept 9 bases outside the gene matches. The CDR3 extends over 15 amino acids. CDR3 protein: CASSLEPGQYYEQYF. The CDR3 nucleotides read TGTGCCAGCAGCCTAGAACCGGGACAGTACTACGAGCAGTACTTC.

The CDR3: CASSQGRSYNQPQHF. The CDR3 region has the DNA TGCGCCAGCAGCCAAGGTCGCAGCTACAATCAGCCCCAGCATTTT. This chain links TRBV4-3 with TRBJ1-5, with D unclear. The V end lost 1 base, the J end lost 3 bases, and 10 bases lay between the germline ends. The CDR3 spans 15 residues. Germline V gene data show CDR1 as LGHNA and CDR2 as YSLEER.

Only one count was recorded for this clone. This chain links TRBV1 with TRBJ2-7; the table's D call, TRBD2, has no DNA check behind it. The J call may be in error: the DNA end matches TRBJ2-5 better. TRBV1 is designated a pseudogene. The CDR3 is made up of 18 amino acids. The CDR3 DNA reads as TGCACCAGCAGCCAGGCGGGGGGGCAGGGAAGTGTGTTAGAGACCCAGTACTTC. It is translated as CTSSQAGGQGSVLETQYF.

V gene TRBV9 combines with J gene TRBJ2-3; the D gene is possibly TRBD2 (6 bases). V lost 2 bases, J lost 6 bases, and 19 bases lay in between. The CDR3 runs to 16 residues. CDR1 and CDR2 (germline): SGDLS, YYNGEE. CDR3 protein: CASSVELGTGGDTQYF. The CDR3 DNA sequence: TGTGCCAGCAGCGTTGAACTCGGGACTGGGGGGGATACGCAGTATTTT.

The J gene is TRBJ2-3, the V gene TRBV9; D is possibly TRBD2 (5 bases). CDR1 SGDLS and CDR2 YYNGEE come from the germline V gene. Trimming removed 7 bases at V and 0 bases at J, with 6 bases between. The CDR3 spans 12 residues. In DNA form, the CDR3 reads TGTGCCAGCGGAGGTAGCACAGATACGCAGTATTTT. Translation: CASGGSTDTQYF.

The rearrangement links TRBV28 to TRBJ2-7, with D possibly being TRBD2 (5 bases). CDR1 is MDHEN, CDR2 SYDVKM, per germline. The CDR3 spans 17 residues. V gave up 7 bases and J gave up 3 bases, with 25 bases separating them. CDR3 sequence reads: CASTFLAPSGGYYEQYF. CDR3 DNA: TGTGCCAGCACCTTTCTCGCCCCTAGTGGCGGGTACTACGAGCAGTACTTC.

The chain uses TRBV14 and TRBJ2-3; D is unresolved. The germline V gene has CDR1 SGHDN and CDR2 FVKESK. The CDR3 sequence is 15 residues long. The germline V and J ends were trimmed by 4 bases and 0 bases, with 11 bases remaining between them. CDR3 region: CASSLRAVSTDTQYF. Here the CDR3 DNA reads TGTGCCAGCAGCCTACGGGCGGTGAGCACAGATACGCAGTATTTT.

Concerning this clone: Because it lacks the conserved phenylalanine or tryptophan at the end, this CDR3 is likely a read error. The DNA is left out, because the CDR3 cannot be placed on it with certainty; the CDR3 is given as TCRdb lists it. The chain couples TRBV6-5 to TRBJ1-2. The CDR3 is 8 amino acids long, termini counted. Per germline, CDR1 MNHEY and CDR2 SVGAGI. CDR3 loop: CASSLASI.

The V and J genes are TRBV7-3 and TRBJ1-5; 7 bases align to TRBD1. This CDR3 comprises 19 residues. The V gene end was trimmed by 1 base and the J gene end by 3 bases; junction bases not matched to a gene: 15. The germline CDR1 and CDR2 sequences are SGHTA and FQGTGA. The CDR3 is CASSLIIGSRDRYNQPQHF. CDR3 coding DNA: TGTGCCAGCAGCTTAATAATAGGGTCCCGGGACAGATACAATCAGCCCCAGCATTTT.

This clone was observed a single time. The chain employs TRBV9 and TRBJ2-5, with 11 bases matching TRBD2. V shed 4 bases and J 3 bases; nucleotides not matched to a gene: 5. The germline V gene encodes CDR1 SGDLS and CDR2 YYNGEE. CDR3 size: 15 residues. The DNA for the CDR3 is TGTGCCAGCAGCCCCCCGACTAGCGGGGAAGAGACCCAGTACTTC. Amino acid sequence: CASSPPTSGEETQYF.

The CDR3 sequence is CASSQFSGGHSGETQYF. The CDR3 nucleotides read TGCGCCAGCAGCCAATTCAGCGGGGGGCACTCCGGGGAGACCCAGTACTTC. The chain combines TRBV4-1 with TRBJ2-5; 9 bases fit TRBD2. Germline trimming cut 2 bases from V and 5 bases from J; bases unmatched to any gene: 12. Germline V CDR1 and CDR2: MGHRA, YSYEKL. CDR3 length: 17 amino acids.

This chain connects TRBV28 to TRBJ2-7; D might be TRBD1 (5 bases). The germline CDR1 and CDR2 sequences are MDHEN and SYDVKM. V dropped 3 bases and J dropped 6 bases, with 12 bases sitting between them. This CDR3 spans 13 amino acids. Written as DNA, the CDR3 is TGTGCCAGCAGTTTTAACAGGTACGGCGAGCAGTACTTC. It encodes CASSFNRYGEQYF.

The count of this clone is one. The rearrangement uses TRBV28 and TRBJ1-2, with TRBD1 as a possible D gene (5 bases). This CDR3 is built from 13 residues. The germline gives CDR1 MDHEN, CDR2 SYDVKM. Trimming shortened V by 5 bases and J by 4 bases, and 11 bases separated the two germline ends. This chain's CDR3 is CASSLTESYGYTF. The CDR3 region has the DNA TGTGCCAGCAGTCTGACAGAATCCTATGGCTACACCTTC.

The chain has TRBV10-3 and TRBJ2-7; no clear D gene. This CDR3 comprises 14 residues. Trimming removed 3 bases at V and 7 bases at J, with 16 bases between. CDR1 and CDR2 from the germline V gene are ENHRY and SYGVKD. The CDR3: CAISEEDLTWEQYF. The CDR3 DNA reads TGTGCCATCAGTGAAGAAGACTTAACGTGGGAGCAGTACTTC.

The chain joins TRBV7-6 to TRBJ1-1; 11 bases line up with TRBD1. The CDR3 has 15 residues. Germline lookup yields CDR1 SGHVS and CDR2 FNYEAQ. The V segment lost 3 bases and the J segment 5 bases; nucleotides outside the gene matches: 5. Here the CDR3 reads CASSLSGTGGTEAFF. CDR3 DNA sequence: TGTGCCAGCAGCTTGTCCGGGACAGGGGGGACTGAAGCTTTCTTT.